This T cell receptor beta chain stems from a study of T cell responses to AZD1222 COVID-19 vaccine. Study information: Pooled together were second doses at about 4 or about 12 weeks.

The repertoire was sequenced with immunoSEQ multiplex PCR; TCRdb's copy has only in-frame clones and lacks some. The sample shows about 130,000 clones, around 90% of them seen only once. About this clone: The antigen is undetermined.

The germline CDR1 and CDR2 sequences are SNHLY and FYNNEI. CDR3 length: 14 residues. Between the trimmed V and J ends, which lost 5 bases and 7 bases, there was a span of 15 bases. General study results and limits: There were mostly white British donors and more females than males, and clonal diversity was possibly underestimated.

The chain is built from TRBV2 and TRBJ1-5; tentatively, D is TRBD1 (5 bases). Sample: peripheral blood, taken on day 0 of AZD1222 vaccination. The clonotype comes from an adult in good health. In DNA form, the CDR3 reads TGTGCCAGCAGTATTGGGGCTGGGGTCCAGCCCCAGCATTTT. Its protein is CASSIGAGVQPQHF.